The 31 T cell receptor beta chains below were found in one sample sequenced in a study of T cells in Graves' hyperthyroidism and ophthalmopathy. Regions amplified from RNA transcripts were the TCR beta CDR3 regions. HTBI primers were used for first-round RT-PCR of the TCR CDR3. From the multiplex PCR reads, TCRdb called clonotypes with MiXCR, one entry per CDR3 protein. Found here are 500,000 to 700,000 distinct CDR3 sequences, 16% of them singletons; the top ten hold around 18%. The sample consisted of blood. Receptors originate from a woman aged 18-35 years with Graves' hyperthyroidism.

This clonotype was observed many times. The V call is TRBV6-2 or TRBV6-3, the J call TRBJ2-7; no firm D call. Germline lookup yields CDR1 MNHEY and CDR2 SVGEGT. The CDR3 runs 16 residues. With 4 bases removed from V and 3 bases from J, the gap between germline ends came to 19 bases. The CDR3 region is CASSFGYSPKGYEQYF. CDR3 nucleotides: TGTGCCAGCAGTTTCGGATACAGCCCAAAGGGCTACGAGCAGTACTTC.

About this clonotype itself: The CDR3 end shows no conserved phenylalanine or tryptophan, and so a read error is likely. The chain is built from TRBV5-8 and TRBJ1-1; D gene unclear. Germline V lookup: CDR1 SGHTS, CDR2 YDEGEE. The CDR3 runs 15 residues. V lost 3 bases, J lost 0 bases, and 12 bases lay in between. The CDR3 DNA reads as TGTGCCAGCAGCTCCTTGGGCTGGATGAACACTGAAGCTTTCTCT. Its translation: CASSSLGWMNTEAFS.

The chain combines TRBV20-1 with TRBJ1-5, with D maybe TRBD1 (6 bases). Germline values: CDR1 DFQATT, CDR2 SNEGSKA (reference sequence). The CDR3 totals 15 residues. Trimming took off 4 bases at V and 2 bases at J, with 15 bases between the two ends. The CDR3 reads CSAKVLGAGNQPQHF. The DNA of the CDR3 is TGCAGTGCTAAGGTTCTGGGGGCAGGCAATCAGCCCCAGCATTTT.

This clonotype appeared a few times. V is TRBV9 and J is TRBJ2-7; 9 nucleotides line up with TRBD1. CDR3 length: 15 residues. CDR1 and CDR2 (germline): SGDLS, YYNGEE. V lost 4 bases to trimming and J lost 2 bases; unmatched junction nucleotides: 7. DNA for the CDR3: TGTGCCAGCAGCCCATGGGACAGGGCACCCTACGAGCAGTACTTC. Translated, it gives CASSPWDRAPYEQYF. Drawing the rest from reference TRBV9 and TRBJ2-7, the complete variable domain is DSGVTQTPKHLITATGQRVTLRCSPRSGDLSVYWYQQSLDQGLQFLIQYYNGEERAKGNILERFSAQQFPDLHSELNLSSLELGDSALYFCASSPWDRAPYEQYFGPGTRLTVT.

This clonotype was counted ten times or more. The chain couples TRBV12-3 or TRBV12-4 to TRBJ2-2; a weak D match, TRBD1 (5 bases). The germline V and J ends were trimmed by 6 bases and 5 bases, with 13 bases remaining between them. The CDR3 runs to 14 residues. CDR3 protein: CASSIDSPTGELFF. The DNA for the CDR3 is TGTGCCAGCAGCATAGACAGCCCGACCGGGGAGCTGTTTTTT.

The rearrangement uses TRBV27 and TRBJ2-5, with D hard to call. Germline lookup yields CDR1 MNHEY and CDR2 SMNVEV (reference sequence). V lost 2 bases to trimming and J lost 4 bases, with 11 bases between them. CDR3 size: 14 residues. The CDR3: CASSLTPTPETQYF. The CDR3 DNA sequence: TGTGCCAGCAGTTTAACCCCCACCCCAGAGACCCAGTACTTC.

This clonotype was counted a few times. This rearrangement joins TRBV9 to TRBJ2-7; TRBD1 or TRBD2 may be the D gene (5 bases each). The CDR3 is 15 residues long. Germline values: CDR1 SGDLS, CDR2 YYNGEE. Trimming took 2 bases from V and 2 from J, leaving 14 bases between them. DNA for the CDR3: TGTGCCAGCAGCGTTGGGACCGTTGTTACCTACGAGCAGTACTTC. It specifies CASSVGTVVTYEQYF.

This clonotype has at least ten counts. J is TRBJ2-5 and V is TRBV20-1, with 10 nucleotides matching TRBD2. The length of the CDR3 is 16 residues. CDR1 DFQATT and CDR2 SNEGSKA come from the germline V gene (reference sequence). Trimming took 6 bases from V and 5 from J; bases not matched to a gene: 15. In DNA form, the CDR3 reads TGCAGTGCCACAGACGGGGAGCGGGAGGGGGGGGAGACCCAGTACTTC. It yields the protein CSATDGEREGGETQYF.

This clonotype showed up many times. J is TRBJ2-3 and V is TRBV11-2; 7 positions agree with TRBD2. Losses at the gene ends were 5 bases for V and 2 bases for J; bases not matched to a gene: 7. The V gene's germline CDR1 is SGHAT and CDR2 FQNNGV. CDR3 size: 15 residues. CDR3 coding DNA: TGTGCCAGCAGCCGGAGCGGGACCCCCACAGATACGCAGTATTTT. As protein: CASSRSGTPTDTQYF.

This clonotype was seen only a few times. CDR3 region: CSAVLAGVETQYF. CDR3 bases: TGCAGTGCTGTACTAGCGGGAGTCGAGACCCAGTACTTC. The chain is built from TRBV20-1 and TRBJ2-5, with 11 nucleotides matching TRBD2. The V and J ends lost 5 bases and 5 bases, in that order; junction bases with no gene match: 4. CDR3 length: 13 amino acids. Germline lookup yields CDR1 DFQATT and CDR2 SNEGSKA (reference sequence).

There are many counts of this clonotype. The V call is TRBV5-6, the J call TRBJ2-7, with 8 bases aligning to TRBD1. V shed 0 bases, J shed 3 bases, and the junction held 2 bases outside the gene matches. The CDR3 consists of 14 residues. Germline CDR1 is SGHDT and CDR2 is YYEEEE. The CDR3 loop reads CASSLDRGYYEQYF. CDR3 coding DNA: TGTGCCAGCAGCTTGGACAGGGGGTACTACGAGCAGTACTTC.

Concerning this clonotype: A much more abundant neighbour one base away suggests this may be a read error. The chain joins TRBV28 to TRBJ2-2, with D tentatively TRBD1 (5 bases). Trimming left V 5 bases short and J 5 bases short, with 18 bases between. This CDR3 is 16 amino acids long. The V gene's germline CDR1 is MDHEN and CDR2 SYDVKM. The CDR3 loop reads CASSDPGQGETGELFF. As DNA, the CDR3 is TGTGCCAGCAGTGACCCCGGACAAGGAGAGACCGGGGAGCTGTTTTTT.

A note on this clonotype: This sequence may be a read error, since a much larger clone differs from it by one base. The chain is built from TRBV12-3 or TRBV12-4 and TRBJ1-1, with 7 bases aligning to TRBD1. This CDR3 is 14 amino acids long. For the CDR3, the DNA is TGTGCCAACAGTCTAGCGACAGGGAGGACTGAAGCTTTCTTT. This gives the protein CANSLATGRTEAFF.

The CDR3 protein is CASSQDRSRQYF. The CDR3 nucleotides are TGCGCCAGCAGCCAAGATAGATCCCGGCAGTACTTC. This chain joins TRBV4-1 and TRBJ2-7, with D unclear. With 0 bases removed from V and 9 bases from J, the gap between germline ends came to 9 bases. The CDR3 is 12 amino acids. Germline CDR1 and CDR2: MGHRA and YSYEKL.

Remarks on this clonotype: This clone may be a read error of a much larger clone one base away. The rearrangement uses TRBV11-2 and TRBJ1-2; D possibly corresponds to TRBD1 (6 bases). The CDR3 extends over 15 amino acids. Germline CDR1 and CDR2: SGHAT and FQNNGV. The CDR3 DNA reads TGTGCCAGCAGCCAATCGACAGGCTGGAACTATGGCTGCACCTTC. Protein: CASSQSTGWNYGCTF.

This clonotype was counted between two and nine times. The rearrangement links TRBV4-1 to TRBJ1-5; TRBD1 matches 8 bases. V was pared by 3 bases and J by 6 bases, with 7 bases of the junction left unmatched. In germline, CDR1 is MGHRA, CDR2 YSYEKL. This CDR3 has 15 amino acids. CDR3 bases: TGCGCCAGCAGCCACTATCTGCAGGGGGCTCAGCCCCAGCATTTT. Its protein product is CASSHYLQGAQPQHF.

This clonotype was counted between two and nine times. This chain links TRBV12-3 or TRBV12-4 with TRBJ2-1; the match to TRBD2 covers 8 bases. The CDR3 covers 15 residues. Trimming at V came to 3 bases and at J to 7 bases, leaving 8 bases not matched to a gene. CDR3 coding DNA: TGTGCCAGCAGTTTGAGCGGGGGTCGAAGGAATGAGCAGTTCTTC. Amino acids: CASSLSGGRRNEQFF.

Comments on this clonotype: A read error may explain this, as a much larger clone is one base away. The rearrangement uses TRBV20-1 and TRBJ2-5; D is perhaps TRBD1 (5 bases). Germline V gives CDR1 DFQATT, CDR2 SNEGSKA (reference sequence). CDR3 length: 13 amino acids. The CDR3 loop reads CSASFRVQETRYF. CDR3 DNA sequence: TGCAGTGCTAGTTTCAGGGTACAAGAGACCCGGTACTTC.

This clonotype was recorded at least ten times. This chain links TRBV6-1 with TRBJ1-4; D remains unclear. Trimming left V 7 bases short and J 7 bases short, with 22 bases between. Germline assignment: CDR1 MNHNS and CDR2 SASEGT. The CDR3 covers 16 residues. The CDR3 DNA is TGTGCCAGCACCCCAGACCAGCTCCTCGACCGTGAAAAACTGTTTTTT. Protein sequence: CASTPDQLLDREKLFF.

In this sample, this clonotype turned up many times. CDR3 nucleotides: TGTGCCAGCAGCGTAACAGGGATGGAGACCCAGTACTTC. Its protein product is CASSVTGMETQYF. This chain uses TRBV7-9 with TRBJ2-5; D perhaps matches TRBD1 (6 bases). The germline V gene encodes CDR1 SEHNR and CDR2 FQNEAQ (reference sequence). The CDR3 has 13 amino acids. Trimming shortened V by 5 bases and J by 5 bases, and 12 bases separated the two germline ends.

CDR3 sequence: CASSFGSGGAKDTQYF. The CDR3 nucleotides read TGTGCCAGCAGCTTCGGTAGCGGGGGGGCGAAAGATACGCAGTATTTT. The chain recombines TRBV7-6 with TRBJ2-3; 11 bases are a match to TRBD2. This CDR3 spans 16 amino acids. The germline CDR1 and CDR2 sequences are SGHVS and FNYEAQ. J lost 5 bases, V lost 3 bases, and 7 bases had no gene match.

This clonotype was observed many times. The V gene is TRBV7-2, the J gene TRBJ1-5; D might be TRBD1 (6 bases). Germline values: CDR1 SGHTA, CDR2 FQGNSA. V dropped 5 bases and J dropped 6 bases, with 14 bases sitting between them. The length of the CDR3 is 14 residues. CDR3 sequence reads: CASSVRGTGQPQHF. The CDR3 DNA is TGTGCCAGCAGCGTCAGGGGTACTGGTCAGCCCCAGCATTTT.

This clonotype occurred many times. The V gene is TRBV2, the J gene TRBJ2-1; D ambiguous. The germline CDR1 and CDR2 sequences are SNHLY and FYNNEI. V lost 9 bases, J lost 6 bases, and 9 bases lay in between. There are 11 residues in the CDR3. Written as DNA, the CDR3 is TGTGCCAGTTCAACGGTCAATGAGCAGTTCTTC. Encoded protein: CASSTVNEQFF.

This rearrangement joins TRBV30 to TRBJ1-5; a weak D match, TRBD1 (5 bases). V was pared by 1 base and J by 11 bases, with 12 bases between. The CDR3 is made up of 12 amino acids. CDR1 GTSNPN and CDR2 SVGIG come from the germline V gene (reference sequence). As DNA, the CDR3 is TGTGCCTGGAGTGAGGGGTCCTTGGCCCAGCATTTT. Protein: CAWSEGSLAQHF.

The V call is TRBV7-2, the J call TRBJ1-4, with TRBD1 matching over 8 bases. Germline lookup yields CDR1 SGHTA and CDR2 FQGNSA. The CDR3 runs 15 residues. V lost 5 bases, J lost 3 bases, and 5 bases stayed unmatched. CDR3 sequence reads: CASSRDRGSNEKLFF. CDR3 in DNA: TGTGCCAGCAGCCGAGACAGGGGTTCTAATGAAAAACTGTTTTTT.

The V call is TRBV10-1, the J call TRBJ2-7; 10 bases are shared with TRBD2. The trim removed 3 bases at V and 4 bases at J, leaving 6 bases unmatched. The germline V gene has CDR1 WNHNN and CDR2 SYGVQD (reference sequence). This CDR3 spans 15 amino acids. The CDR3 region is CASSEVAGGKYEQYF. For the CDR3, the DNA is TGCGCCAGCAGTGAAGTAGCGGGGGGAAAGTACGAGCAGTACTTC.

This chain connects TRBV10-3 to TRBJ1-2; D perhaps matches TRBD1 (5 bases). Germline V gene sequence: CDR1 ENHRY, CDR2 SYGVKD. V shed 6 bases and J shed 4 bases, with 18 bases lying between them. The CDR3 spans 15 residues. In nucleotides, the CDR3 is TGTGCCATCAGAGTCGACAGCCAGTCCTTCTATGGCTACACCTTC. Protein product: CAIRVDSQSFYGYTF.

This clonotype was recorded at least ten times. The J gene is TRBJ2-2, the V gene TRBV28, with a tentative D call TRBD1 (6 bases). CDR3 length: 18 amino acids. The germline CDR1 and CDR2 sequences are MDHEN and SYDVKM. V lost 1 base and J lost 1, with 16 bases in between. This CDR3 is CASSLFETGTLNTGELFF. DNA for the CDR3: TGTGCCAGCAGTTTATTCGAAACAGGGACCCTGAACACCGGGGAGCTGTTTTTT.

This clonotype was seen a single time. The CDR3 sequence is CASSQEEGALSYGYTF. The CDR3 region has the DNA TGCGCCAGCAGCCAAGAGGAGGGGGCGCTTAGCTATGGCTACACCTTC. This rearrangement joins TRBV4-3 to TRBJ1-2; 7 nucleotides line up with TRBD1. This CDR3 is 16 amino acids long. After removal of 0 bases from V and 4 bases from J, the junction contained 8 bases not matched to a gene. The germline CDR1 and CDR2 sequences are LGHNA and YSLEER.

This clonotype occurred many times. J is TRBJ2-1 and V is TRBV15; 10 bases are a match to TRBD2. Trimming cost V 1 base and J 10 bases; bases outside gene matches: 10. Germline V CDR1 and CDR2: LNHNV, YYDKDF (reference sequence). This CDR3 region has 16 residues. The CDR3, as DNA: TGTGCCACCAGCAGAGTTCTCTCTAGCGGGAGTGACGAGCAGTTCTTC. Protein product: CATSRVLSSGSDEQFF.

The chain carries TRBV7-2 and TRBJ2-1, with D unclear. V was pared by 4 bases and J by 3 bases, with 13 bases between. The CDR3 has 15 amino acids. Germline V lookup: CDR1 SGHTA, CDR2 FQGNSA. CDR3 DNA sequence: TGTGCCAGCAGCTCCCCCCCTCCGGGCTACAATGAGCAGTTCTTC. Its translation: CASSSPPPGYNEQFF.